These T cell receptor beta chains were read from a single sample in a study of beta chain features in type 1 diabetes. Data came from immunoSEQ multiplex PCR; TCRdb stores just in-frame clones and leaves some out. The sample lists just over 600,000 clones, around 15% occurring once. Sequencing used naive CD4+ T cells from blood. The source is a man younger than 35 in good health. Each CDR3 is given with its conserved first and last residue. A D gene is named only where the DNA matches it firmly. Expanded clones get a size class; other rows say once, few or many, or leave the size out.

V: TRBV4-2
size: few
D: TRBD2
J: TRBJ2-3
CDR3: CASSQGDASGPDTQYF
DNA: TGTGCCAGCAGCCAAGGTGATGCTAGCGGACCAGATACGCAGTATTTT

V: TRBV6-1
size: NA
D: TRBD1
J: TRBJ2-5
CDR3: CASSGTGVKQETQYF
DNA: TGTGCCAGCAGTGGGACAGGGGTGAAACAAGAGACCCAGTACTTC

V: TRBV15
size: NA
D: NA
J: TRBJ1-5
CDR3: CATSRPKEGSDSNQPQHF
DNA: TGTGCCACCAGCCGACCGAAGGAGGGGTCTGATAGCAATCAGCCCCAGCATTTT

V: TRBV11-2
size: NA
D: NA
J: TRBJ2-3
CDR3: CASSLVSVSDTQYF
DNA: TGTGCCAGCAGCTTAGTATCGGTTTCAGATACGCAGTATTTT

V: TRBV9
size: few
D: TRBD1
J: TRBJ1-1
CDR3: CASSDPGQVNTEAFF
DNA: TGTGCCAGCAGCGATCCGGGACAGGTGAACACTGAAGCTTTCTTT

V: TRBV20-1
size: few
D: NA
J: TRBJ1-3
CDR3: CSGTGGTTIYF
DNA: TGCAGTGGAACAGGAGGGACCACCATATATTTT

V: TRBV19
size: once
D: NA
J: TRBJ2-2
CDR3: CASSRGSSNTGELFF
DNA: TGTGCCAGTAGTAGAGGGTCGTCCAACACCGGGGAGCTGTTTTTT

V: TRBV4-3
size: few
D: TRBD1
J: TRBJ1-1
CDR3: CASTLQKPGQVYTEAFF
DNA: TGCGCCAGCACCCTACAGAAACCGGGACAGGTGTACACTGAAGCTTTCTTT

V: TRBV9
size: few
D: NA
J: TRBJ1-2
CDR3: CASSVAPFPQVNYGYTF
DNA: TGTGCCAGCAGCGTAGCCCCCTTCCCTCAGGTTAACTATGGCTACACCTTC

V: TRBV18
size: few
D: TRBD1
J: TRBJ1-1
CDR3: CASSTDRGFTEAFF
DNA: TGTGCCAGCTCAACGGACAGGGGGTTCACTGAAGCTTTCTTT

V: TRBV7-7
size: NA
D: TRBD1
J: TRBJ2-1
CDR3: CASSHRATGSPYNEQFF
DNA: TGTGCTAGCAGCCATAGAGCGACAGGGTCCCCCTACAATGAGCAGTTCTTC

V: TRBV10-3
size: few
D: NA
J: TRBJ2-3
CDR3: CAISESKKSSDTQYF
DNA: TGTGCCATCAGTGAGTCCAAGAAGTCCTCAGATACGCAGTATTTT

V: TRBV5-1
size: NA
D: NA
J: TRBJ2-1
CDR3: CASRQETFYNEQFF
DNA: TGCGCCAGCCGACAGGAAACATTCTACAATGAGCAGTTCTTC

V: TRBV19
size: few
D: TRBD1
J: TRBJ1-1
CDR3: CASRPRQGMNTEAFF
DNA: TGTGCCAGTAGGCCGCGACAGGGAATGAACACTGAAGCTTTCTTT

V: TRBV5-4
size: few
D: NA
J: TRBJ1-2
CDR3: CASTAAGPPNYGYTF
DNA: TGTGCCAGCACCGCGGCCGGCCCCCCTAACTATGGCTACACCTTC

V: TRBV15
size: NA
D: NA
J: TRBJ1-3
CDR3: CATSRDQGGHSGNTIYF
DNA: TGTGCCACCAGCAGAGATCAGGGCGGACACTCTGGAAACACCATATATTTT

V: TRBV7-6
size: NA
D: TRBD2
J: TRBJ2-5
CDR3: CASSLIVLAGVGETQYF
DNA: TGTGCCAGCAGCTTAATCGTGCTAGCGGGAGTGGGGGAGACCCAGTACTTC

V: TRBV6-6
size: NA
D: NA
J: TRBJ1-1
CDR3: CASRVSGDGNTEAFF
DNA: TGTGCCAGCAGGGTCTCGGGGGATGGGAACACTGAAGCTTTCTTT

V: TRBV9
size: NA
D: TRBD1
J: TRBJ1-3
CDR3: CASSAGTAGNTIYF
DNA: TGTGCCAGCAGCGCGGGGACAGCTGGAAACACCATATATTTT

V: TRBV29-1
size: few
D: NA
J: TRBJ2-7
CDR3: CSGGPSRVDEQYF
DNA: TGCAGCGGGGGACCCTCTAGGGTCGACGAGCAGTACTTC

V: TRBV6-5
size: NA
D: NA
J: TRBJ1-1
CDR3: CASSYSRRNTEAFF
DNA: TGTGCCAGCAGTTACTCACGAAGGAACACTGAAGCTTTCTTT

V: TRBV7-9
size: NA
D: TRBD2
J: TRBJ2-3
CDR3: CASSARTSGRGDTQYF
DNA: TGTGCCAGCAGCGCCCGGACTAGCGGGAGAGGGGATACGCAGTATTTT

V: TRBV7-2
size: few
D: NA
J: TRBJ2-2
CDR3: CASSFHGVNTGELFF
DNA: TGTGCCAGCAGCTTCCACGGGGTGAACACCGGGGAGCTGTTTTTT

V: TRBV5-1
size: few
D: TRBD1
J: TRBJ1-1
CDR3: CASSPPTGGTEAFF
DNA: TGCGCCAGCAGCCCTCCGACAGGGGGCACTGAAGCTTTCTTT

V: TRBV7-3
size: NA
D: TRBD1
J: TRBJ2-1
CDR3: CASSLTHRGRGGSRNEQFF
DNA: TGTGCCAGCAGCTTAACGCACAGGGGGCGAGGCGGGAGTAGAAATGAGCAGTTCTTC

V: TRBV14
size: few
D: NA
J: TRBJ1-1
CDR3: CASSQERIGTPNTEAFF
DNA: TGTGCCAGCAGCCAAGAGCGGATCGGGACACCGAACACTGAAGCTTTCTTT

V: TRBV5-4
size: NA
D: TRBD2
J: TRBJ2-2
CDR3: CASSLLTSGGAGELFF
DNA: TGTGCCAGCAGCTTGCTAACTAGCGGGGGGGCCGGGGAGCTGTTTTTT

V: TRBV18
size: NA
D: NA
J: TRBJ2-7
CDR3: CASSAGQSSYEQYF
DNA: TGTGCCAGCTCAGCGGGACAGAGCTCCTACGAGCAGTACTTC

V: TRBV7-2
size: NA
D: NA
J: TRBJ2-1
CDR3: CASSLNSGRGYNEQFF
DNA: TGTGCCAGCAGCTTAAATAGTGGGAGGGGGTACAATGAGCAGTTCTTC

V: TRBV28
size: few
D: NA
J: TRBJ1-1
CDR3: CASSLPQANMNTEAFF
DNA: TGTGCCAGCAGTTTACCCCAGGCAAACATGAACACTGAAGCTTTCTTT

V: TRBV27
size: NA
D: NA
J: TRBJ1-1
CDR3: CASSLSRGPEAFF
DNA: TGTGCCAGCAGTTTATCGAGGGGTCCTGAAGCTTTCTTT

V: TRBV7-2
size: few
D: NA
J: TRBJ2-5
CDR3: CASSLGTPLQETQYF
DNA: TGTGCCAGCAGCTTGGGGACGCCGCTCCAAGAGACCCAGTACTTC

V: TRBV28
size: NA
D: NA
J: TRBJ1-5
CDR3: CASSLTGWRNQPQHF
DNA: TGTGCCAGCAGTTTAACGGGTTGGCGTAATCAGCCCCAGCATTTT

V: TRBV7-2
size: NA
D: NA
J: TRBJ2-3
CDR3: CASAQGGGQYF
DNA: TGTGCCAGTGCACAGGGAGGTGGGCAGTATTTT

V: TRBV10-3
size: few
D: TRBD1
J: TRBJ2-1
CDR3: CAISRDRADEQFF
DNA: TGTGCCATCAGCCGGGACAGGGCGGATGAGCAGTTCTTC

V: TRBV7-9
size: few
D: NA
J: TRBJ2-6
CDR3: CASSQGTGANVLTF
DNA: TGTGCCAGCAGTCAGGGTACCGGGGCCAACGTCCTGACTTTC

V: TRBV11-2
size: NA
D: NA
J: TRBJ1-2
CDR3: CASSQAPDGGYGYTF
DNA: TGTGCCAGCAGCCAAGCGCCTGATGGGGGCTATGGCTACACCTTC